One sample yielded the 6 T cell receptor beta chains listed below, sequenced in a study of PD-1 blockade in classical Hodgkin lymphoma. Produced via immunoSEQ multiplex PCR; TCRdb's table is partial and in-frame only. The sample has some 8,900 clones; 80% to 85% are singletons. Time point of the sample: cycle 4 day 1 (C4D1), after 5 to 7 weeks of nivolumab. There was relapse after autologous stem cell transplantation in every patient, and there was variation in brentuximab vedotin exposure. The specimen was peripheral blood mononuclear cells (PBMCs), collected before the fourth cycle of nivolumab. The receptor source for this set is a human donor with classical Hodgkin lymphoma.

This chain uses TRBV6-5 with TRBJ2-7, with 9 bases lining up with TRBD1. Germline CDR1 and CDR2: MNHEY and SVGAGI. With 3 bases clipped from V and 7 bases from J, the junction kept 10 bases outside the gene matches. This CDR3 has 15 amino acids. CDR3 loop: CASSYGGGQGGEQYF. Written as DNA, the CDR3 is TGTGCCAGCAGTTATGGTGGGGGACAGGGTGGAGAGCAGTACTTC.

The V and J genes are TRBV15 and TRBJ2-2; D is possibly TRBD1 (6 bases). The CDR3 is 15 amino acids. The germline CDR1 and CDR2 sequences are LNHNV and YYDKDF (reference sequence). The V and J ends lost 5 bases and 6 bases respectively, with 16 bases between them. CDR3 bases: TGTGCCACCAGCGGAAACAGGGTGGGGGCCGGGGAGCTGTTTTTT. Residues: CATSGNRVGAGELFF. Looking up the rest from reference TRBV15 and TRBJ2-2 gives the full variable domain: DAMVIQNPRYQVTQFGKPVTLSCSQTLNHNVMYWYQQKSSQAPKLLFHYYDKDFNNEADTPDNFQSRRPNTSFCFLDIRSPGLGDTAMYLCATSGNRVGAGELFFGEGSRLTVL.

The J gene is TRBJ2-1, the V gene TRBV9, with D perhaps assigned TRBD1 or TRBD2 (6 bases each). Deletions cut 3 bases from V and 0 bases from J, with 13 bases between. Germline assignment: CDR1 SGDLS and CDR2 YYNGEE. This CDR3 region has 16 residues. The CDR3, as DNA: TGTGCCAGCAGCGGGACTGGAGGGGGCTCCTACAATGAGCAGTTCTTC. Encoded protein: CASSGTGGGSYNEQFF.

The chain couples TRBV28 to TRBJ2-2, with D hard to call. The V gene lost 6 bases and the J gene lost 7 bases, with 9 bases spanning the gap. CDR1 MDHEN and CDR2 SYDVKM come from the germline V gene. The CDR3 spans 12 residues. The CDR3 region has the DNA TGTGCCAGCAGCCAGATTATCGGGGAGCTGTTTTTT. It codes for CASSQIIGELFF.

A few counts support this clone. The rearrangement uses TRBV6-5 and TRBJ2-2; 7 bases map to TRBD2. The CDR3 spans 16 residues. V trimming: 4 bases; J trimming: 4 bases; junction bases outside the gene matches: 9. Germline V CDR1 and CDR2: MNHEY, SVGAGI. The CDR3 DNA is TGTGCCAGCAGTTTCACTAGCGAGCGAGGCACCGGGGAGCTGTTTTTT. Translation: CASSFTSERGTGELFF.

DNA of the CDR3: TGTGCCATCAGTGGGTCGCTAGCGGGGAGGTGGGAGCAGTACTTC. It codes for CAISGSLAGRWEQYF. This chain links TRBV10-3 with TRBJ2-7; TRBD2 matches 9 bases. The J segment lost 7 bases and the V segment lost 4 bases, leaving 11 bases of the junction unmatched. CDR1 ENHRY and CDR2 SYGVKD come from the germline V gene. The CDR3 consists of 15 residues.